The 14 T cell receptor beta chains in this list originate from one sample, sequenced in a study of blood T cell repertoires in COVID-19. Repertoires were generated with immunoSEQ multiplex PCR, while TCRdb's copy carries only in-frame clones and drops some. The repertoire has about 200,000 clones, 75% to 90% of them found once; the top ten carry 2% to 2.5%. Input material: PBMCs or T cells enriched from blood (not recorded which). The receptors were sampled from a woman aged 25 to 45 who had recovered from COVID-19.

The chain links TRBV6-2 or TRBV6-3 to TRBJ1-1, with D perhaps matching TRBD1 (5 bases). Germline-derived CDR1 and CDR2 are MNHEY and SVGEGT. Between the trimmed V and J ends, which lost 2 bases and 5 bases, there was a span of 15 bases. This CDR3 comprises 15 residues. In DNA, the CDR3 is TGTGCCAGCAGTTACATGACAGTGGGTAGGACTGAAGCTTTCTTT. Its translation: CASSYMTVGRTEAFF.

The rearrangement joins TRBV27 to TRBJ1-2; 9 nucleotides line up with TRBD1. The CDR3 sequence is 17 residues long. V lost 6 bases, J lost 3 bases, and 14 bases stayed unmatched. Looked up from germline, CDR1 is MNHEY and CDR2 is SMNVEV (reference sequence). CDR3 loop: CASRLQGAVGLDYGYTF. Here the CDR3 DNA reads TGTGCCAGCAGGCTACAGGGGGCGGTGGGGTTGGACTATGGCTACACCTTC.

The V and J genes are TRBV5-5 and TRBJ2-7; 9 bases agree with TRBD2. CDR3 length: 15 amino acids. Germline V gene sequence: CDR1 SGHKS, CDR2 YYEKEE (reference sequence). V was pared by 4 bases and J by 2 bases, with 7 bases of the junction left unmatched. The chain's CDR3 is CASSPTGTSTYEQYF. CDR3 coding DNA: TGTGCCAGCAGCCCTACCGGGACTAGCACCTACGAGCAGTACTTC.

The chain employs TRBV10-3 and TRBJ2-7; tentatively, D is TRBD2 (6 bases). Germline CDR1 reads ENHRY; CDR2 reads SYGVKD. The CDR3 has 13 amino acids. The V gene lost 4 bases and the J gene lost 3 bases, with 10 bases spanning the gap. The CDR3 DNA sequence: TGTGCCATCAGTGTAGGGACTCACTACGAGCAGTACTTC. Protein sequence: CAISVGTHYEQYF.

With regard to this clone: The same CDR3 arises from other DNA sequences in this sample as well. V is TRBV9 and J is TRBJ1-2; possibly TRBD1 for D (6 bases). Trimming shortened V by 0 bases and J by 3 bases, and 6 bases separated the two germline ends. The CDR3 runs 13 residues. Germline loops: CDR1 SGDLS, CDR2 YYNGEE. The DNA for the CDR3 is TGTGCCAGCAGCGTAGACAGGGACTATGGCTACACCTTC. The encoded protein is CASSVDRDYGYTF. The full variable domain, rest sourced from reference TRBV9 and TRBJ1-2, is DSGVTQTPKHLITATGQRVTLRCSPRSGDLSVYWYQQSLDQGLQFLIQYYNGEERAKGNILERFSAQQFPDLHSELNLSSLELGDSALYFCASSVDRDYGYTFGSGTRLTVV.

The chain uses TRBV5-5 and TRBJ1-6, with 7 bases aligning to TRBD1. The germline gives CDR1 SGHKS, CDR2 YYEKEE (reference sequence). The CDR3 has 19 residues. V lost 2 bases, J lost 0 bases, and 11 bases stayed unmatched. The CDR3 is CASSFRTGTVSSYNSPLHF. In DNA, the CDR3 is TGTGCCAGCAGCTTCCGGACAGGAACCGTTAGCTCCTATAATTCACCCCTCCACTTT. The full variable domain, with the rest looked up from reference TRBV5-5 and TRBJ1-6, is DAGVTQSPTHLIKTRGQQVTLRCSPISGHKSVSWYQQVLGQGPQFIFQYYEKEERGRGNFPDRFSARQFPNYSSELNVNALLLGDSALYLCASSFRTGTVSSYNSPLHFGNGTRLTVT.

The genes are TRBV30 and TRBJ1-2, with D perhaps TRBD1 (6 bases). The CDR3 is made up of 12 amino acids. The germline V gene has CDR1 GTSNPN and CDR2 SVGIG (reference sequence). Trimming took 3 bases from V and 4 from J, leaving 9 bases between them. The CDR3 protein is CAWRQGSYGYTF. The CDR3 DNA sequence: TGTGCCTGGAGACAGGGTTCCTATGGCTACACCTTC.

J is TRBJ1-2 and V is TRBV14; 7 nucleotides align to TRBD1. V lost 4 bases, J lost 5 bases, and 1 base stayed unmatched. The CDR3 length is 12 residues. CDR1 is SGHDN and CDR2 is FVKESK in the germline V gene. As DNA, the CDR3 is TGTGCCAGCAGCCCACAGGGGTATGGCTACACCTTC. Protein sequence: CASSPQGYGYTF.

CDR3: CASRNGWRQETQYF. CDR3 DNA sequence: TGTGCCAGCCGAAATGGTTGGAGACAAGAGACCCAGTACTTC. V and J are TRBV11-2 and TRBJ2-5, with D uncertain. Trimming pared 8 bases from V and 2 bases from J, leaving 15 bases between. The CDR3 is made up of 14 amino acids. The germline CDR1 and CDR2 sequences are SGHAT and FQNNGV.

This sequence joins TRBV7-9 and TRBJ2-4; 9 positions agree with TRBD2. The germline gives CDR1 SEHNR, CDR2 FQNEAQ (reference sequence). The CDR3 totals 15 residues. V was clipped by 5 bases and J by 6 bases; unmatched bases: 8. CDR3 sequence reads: CASSQSGLALNIQYF. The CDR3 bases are TGTGCCAGCAGCCAGAGCGGACTAGCGCTAAACATTCAGTACTTC.

The CDR3 nucleotides are TGTGCCAGCAGTGGGGCTAGCGGATCCTACGAGCAGTACTTC. Residues: CASSGASGSYEQYF. The rearrangement links TRBV2 to TRBJ2-7; 7 bases are a match to TRBD2. After removal of 4 bases from V and 1 base from J, the junction contained 4 bases not matched to a gene. The CDR3 length is 14 residues. Germline V gene lookup returns CDR1 SNHLY and CDR2 FYNNEI. Full variable domain (outside the CDR3, taken from reference TRBV2 and TRBJ2-7): EPEVTQTPSHQVTQMGQEVILRCVPISNHLYFYWYRQILGQKVEFLVSFYNNEISEKSEIFDDQFSVERPDGSNFTLKIRSTKLEDSAMYFCASSGASGSYEQYFGPGTRLTVT.

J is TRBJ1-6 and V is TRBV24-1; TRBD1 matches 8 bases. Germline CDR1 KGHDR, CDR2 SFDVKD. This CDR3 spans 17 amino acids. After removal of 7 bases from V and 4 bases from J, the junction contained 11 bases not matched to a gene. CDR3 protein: CATRGGTGKKYNSPLHF. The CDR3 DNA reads TGTGCCACCAGAGGGGGGACAGGCAAAAAGTATAATTCACCCCTCCACTTT.

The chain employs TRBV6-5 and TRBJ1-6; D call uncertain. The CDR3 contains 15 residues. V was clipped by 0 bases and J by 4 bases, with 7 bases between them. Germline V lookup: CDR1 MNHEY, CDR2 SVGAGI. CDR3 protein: CASSYSIQYNSPLHF. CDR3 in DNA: TGTGCCAGCAGTTACTCGATCCAGTATAATTCACCCCTCCACTTT.

The CDR3 region has the DNA TGTGCCAGCAGCCCCCCGGGGACCGGGGAGCTGTTTTTT. It codes for CASSPPGTGELFF. V and J are TRBV7-3 and TRBJ2-2, with a possible D match to TRBD2 (5 bases). Germline values: CDR1 SGHTA, CDR2 FQGTGA. This CDR3 contains 13 residues. Between the trimmed V and J ends, which lost 5 bases and 5 bases, there was a span of 9 bases.